The sample holds a few counts of the clone carrying this TCR beta chain. Its antigen is not identified. The sample originates from a study of beta chain features in type 1 diabetes. Findings and limits, study-wide: Moderate yet significant TCRB CDR3 shortening was seen in Type 1 diabetes patients in all four CD4+ subsets.

CDR3 size: 14 residues. In germline, CDR1 is SGDLS, CDR2 YYNGEE. The ends lost 4 bases at V and 4 bases at J; junction bases unmatched: 6. The study reverse transcribed the entire isolated RNA, so it sequenced expressed TCRB transcripts. The protocol was immunoSEQ multiplex PCR, while the TCRdb copy is restricted to in-frame clones and leaves out a portion. Altogether some 150,000 clones are present, around 9% being singletons, with the ten largest covering roughly 0.7%. This clonotype was obtained from a woman in her thirties with type 1 diabetes. The sample consisted of central memory CD4+ T cells from blood. J is TRBJ2-5 and V is TRBV9; 8 nucleotides agree with TRBD2. The CDR3 DNA is TGTGCCAGCAGCACGCGGACTAGCACAGAGACCCAGTACTTC. Protein product: CASSTRTSTETQYF. Together with reference TRBV9 and TRBJ2-5, the CDR3 gives the full variable domain: DSGVTQTPKHLITATGQRVTLRCSPRSGDLSVYWYQQSLDQGLQFLIQYYNGEERAKGNILERFSAQQFPDLHSELNLSSLELGDSALYFCASSTRTSTETQYFGPGTRLLVL.